The 10 T cell receptor beta chains reported below all come from one sample, sequenced in a study of prognosis after radiotherapy for stage I lung cancer (dated by TCRdb to 2020 to 2023). The instrument given in TCRdb is Illumina HiSeq 3000. Two rounds of multiplex PCR on genomic DNA were used to amplify the TCR beta CDR3 region. In the first round of PCR, primers specific to each TRBV and TRBJ gene were used, and the primer sequences are filed in Chinese patent CN105087789A. TCRdb cleaned the public reads at Q25 with fastp, built clones with MiXCR and kept in-frame beta chains. Entries are consolidated by CDR3 protein sequence, retaining the most common genes and DNA. This sample lists around 63,000 distinct CDR3 sequences; 26% were detected once. The top ten constitute roughly 7.5% of the sample. The sequenced sample was PBMCs, obtained before or after stereotactic body radiation therapy (not recorded which). The receptors stem from a donor aged 50 or older with non-small cell lung cancer.

Turning to this clonotype: This likely reflects a read error, since a far larger clone is one base away. This CDR3 reads CASSYWERVQNSPLHF. The CDR3 coding sequence is TGTGCCAGCAGTTACTGGGAAAGGGTGCAGAATTCACCCCTCCACTTT. This chain uses TRBV6-8 with TRBJ1-6; D is ambiguous. CDR1 is MNHGY and CDR2 is SAAAGT in the germline V gene. V was cut by 1 base and J by 7 bases, with 14 bases left in between. The CDR3 is 16 amino acids.

In regard to this clonotype: With only one base between it and a far larger clone, this is likely a read error. The rearrangement joins TRBV6-4 to TRBJ2-7; TRBD1 agrees at 9 bases. Germline lookup yields CDR1 MRHNA and CDR2 SNTAGT. The CDR3 runs to 13 residues. Here the CDR3 reads CACRRGQGYEQYF. The CDR3 DNA is TGTGCCTGCAGAAGGGGACAGGGCTACGAGCAGTACTTC.

This clonotype occurred many times. The chain links TRBV20-1 to TRBJ1-4; perhaps TRBD1 as D (6 bases). V lost 3 bases and J lost 11, with 13 bases in between. The CDR3 contains 12 residues. CDR1 is DFQATT and CDR2 is SNEGSKA in the germline V gene (reference sequence). CDR3 nucleotides: TGCAGTGCTAGTCAACAGGGAGTGAAACTGTTTTTT. It yields the protein CSASQQGVKLFF.

This clonotype has a count of ten or more. The rearrangement joins TRBV19 to TRBJ1-2; TRBD1 is a possible D gene (5 bases). Germline CDR1 LNHDA, CDR2 SQIVND (reference sequence). V was cut by 0 bases and J by 2 bases, with 7 bases left in between. This CDR3 spans 14 amino acids. CDR3 amino acids: CASSIEAGNYGYTF. Written as DNA, the CDR3 is TGTGCCAGTAGTATAGAGGCAGGGAACTATGGCTACACCTTC.

In regard to this clonotype: Being one base from a much bigger clone, this may be a read error. The V call is TRBV9, the J call TRBJ2-3; D remains unclear. The CDR3 loop spans 16 amino acids. Germline V CDR1 and CDR2: SGDLS, YYNGEE. V lost 0 bases, J lost 4 bases, and 15 bases lay in between. The CDR3 is CASSVEGRGLPDTQYF. The CDR3 nucleotides are TGTGCCAGCAGCGTAGAGGGTCGTGGTCTCCCAGATACGCAGTATTTT.

For this clonotype: One end of the junction varies from germline; a read error may be responsible. The chain has TRBV6-2 or TRBV6-3 and TRBJ1-1; maybe TRBD1 (5 bases). Germline assignment: CDR1 MNHEY and CDR2 SVGEGT. The CDR3 spans 14 residues. The CDR3 bases are TGCGCCAACAGCTTCCCTGGGGGATACACTGAAGCTTTCTTT. Protein product: CANSFPGGYTEAFF.

This clonotype has a count of ten or more. The chain has TRBV30 and TRBJ1-6; D is uncertain. This CDR3 contains 12 residues. V dropped 3 bases and J dropped 7 bases, with 7 bases sitting between them. The germline gives CDR1 GTSNPN, CDR2 SVGIG (reference sequence). CDR3 DNA sequence: TGTGCCTGGAGCCCCGGAAATTCACCCCTCCACTTT. It yields the protein CAWSPGNSPLHF.

The chain combines TRBV20-1 with TRBJ2-3, with D tentatively TRBD2 (7 bases). Trimming took 6 bases from V and 6 from J, leaving 22 bases between them. This CDR3 is 15 amino acids long. The V gene's germline CDR1 is DFQATT and CDR2 SNEGSKA (reference sequence). The CDR3 spells CSARGGGGARDTQYF. The CDR3 nucleotides read TGCAGTGCCCGAGGGGGAGGGGGGGCCAGGGATACGCAGTATTTT.

Turning to this clonotype: It may be a read error: a sequence one base away is much more abundant. The chain has TRBV2 and TRBJ2-2, with unresolved D. This CDR3 comprises 12 residues. V lost 7 bases, J lost 5 bases, and 8 bases lay in between. Germline CDR1 SNHLY, CDR2 FYNNEI. The CDR3: CASKEGTGELFF. The CDR3 DNA sequence: TGTGCCAGCAAGGAAGGAACCGGGGAGCTGTTTTTT.

The chain recombines TRBV6-2 or TRBV6-3 with TRBJ1-1, with 7 bases lining up with TRBD1. The CDR3 runs 18 residues. V gave up 8 bases and J gave up 1 base; unmatched junction bases: 19. The germline V gene encodes CDR1 MNHEY and CDR2 SVGEGT. CDR3 amino acids: CASGDLGQVISPNTEAFF. CDR3 nucleotide sequence: TGTGCCAGCGGTGACCTAGGACAGGTAATATCGCCGAACACTGAAGCTTTCTTT.